The 17 T cell receptor beta chains below were found in one sample sequenced in a study of shared clonotypes between healthy human individuals. Sequencing used immunoSEQ multiplex PCR; TCRdb keeps in-frame clones, though not all of them. This sample has around 1.1 million clones, with 70% to 80% found just once. The sequencing sample was made of memory CD4+ T cells from PBMCs. Subset described: CD45RA-negative fraction. The origin of the receptors is a man between 18 and 29 years old in good health. Some clones in this sample may be carry-over from other donors' samples.

The rearrangement joins TRBV28 to TRBJ1-5, with TRBD1 as a possible D gene (5 bases). This CDR3 has 16 amino acids. The V gene's germline CDR1 is MDHEN and CDR2 SYDVKM. V lost 10 bases and J lost 5, with 24 bases in between. In DNA, the CDR3 is TGTGCCACCACCGGGGGTGGTGTGGGGGAAGATCAGCCCCAGCATTTT. The encoded protein is CATTGGGVGEDQPQHF.

The V call is TRBV6-1, the J call TRBJ2-1; D is possibly TRBD2 (5 bases). Germline CDR1 reads MNHNS; CDR2 reads SASEGT. V was shortened by 8 bases and J by 0 bases, with 14 bases between the two germline ends. The CDR3 length is 15 residues. The CDR3 DNA sequence: TGTGCCAGCGTTCTGACGGGGATCTCCTACAATGAGCAGTTCTTC. Its translation: CASVLTGISYNEQFF.

This chain uses TRBV11-2 with TRBJ2-5; D unresolved. V was shortened by 2 bases and J by 5 bases, with 12 bases between the two germline ends. Germline assignment: CDR1 SGHAT and CDR2 FQNNGV. The CDR3 runs 14 residues. The CDR3, as DNA: TGTGCCAGCAGCTTACGGTCAGTGGTGGAGACCCAGTACTTC. Its protein is CASSLRSVVETQYF.

The chain couples TRBV7-2 to TRBJ2-1; weak D call: TRBD2 (6 bases). The V and J ends lost 8 bases and 5 bases respectively, with 13 bases between them. CDR1 is SGHTA and CDR2 is FQGNSA in the germline V gene. This CDR3 spans 13 amino acids. The chain's CDR3 is CASASGGDNEQFF. In DNA, the CDR3 is TGTGCCAGCGCATCTGGCGGGGACAATGAGCAGTTCTTC.

The chain carries TRBV28 and TRBJ2-1; 7 nucleotides match TRBD1. The CDR3 is made up of 16 amino acids. V lost 2 bases to trimming and J lost 9 bases; unmatched junction nucleotides: 13. Germline CDR1 reads MDHEN; CDR2 reads SYDVKM. DNA for the CDR3: TGTGCCAGCAGTTTACCCGGACAGGTTCGGTCTGGTGAGCAGTTCTTC. Translation gives CASSLPGQVRSGEQFF.

The chain couples TRBV5-1 to TRBJ1-3; a possible D gene is TRBD1 (5 bases). Trimming stripped 4 bases from V and 0 bases from J, with 8 bases between. The CDR3 totals 14 residues. Germline CDR1 is SGHRS and CDR2 is YFSETQ. In DNA, the CDR3 is TGCGCCAGCAGCCCGGACAACTCTGGAAACACCATATATTTT. Translating gives CASSPDNSGNTIYF.

Many counts were recorded for this clone. At the DNA level, this CDR3 is encoded by other sequences in the same sample as well. The V call is TRBV29-1, the J call TRBJ1-1; TRBD1 agrees at 7 bases. After removal of 0 bases from V and 8 bases from J, the junction contained 6 bases not matched to a gene. CDR3 length: 13 amino acids. CDR1 and CDR2 (germline): SQVTM, ANQGSEA. The CDR3, as DNA: TGCAGCGTTGAAGATCTTGGGACAGCCGAAGCTTTCTTT. Protein sequence: CSVEDLGTAEAFF.

This chain links TRBV28 with TRBJ2-7, with D unresolved. CDR1 and CDR2 from the germline V gene are MDHEN and SYDVKM. The V end was cut by 5 bases, the J end by 1 base, with 15 bases between. The CDR3 consists of 15 residues. The CDR3 nucleotides are TGTGCCAGCAGTGTTTCCCGGCCGCGATCCTACGAGCAGTACTTC. Its translation is CASSVSRPRSYEQYF.

The V and J genes are TRBV10-3 and TRBJ2-3, with TRBD2 matching over 11 bases. Germline V lookup: CDR1 ENHRY, CDR2 SYGVKD. This CDR3 has 16 amino acids. With 0 bases clipped from V and 3 bases from J, the junction kept 2 bases outside the gene matches. Written as DNA, the CDR3 is TGTGCCATCAGTGAGTCTAGACTAGCGGGGACAGATACGCAGTATTTT. Translation: CAISESRLAGTDTQYF.

The chain links TRBV29-1 to TRBJ1-2; 8 nucleotides line up with TRBD1. Germline values: CDR1 SQVTM, CDR2 ANQGSEA. The CDR3 has 14 amino acids. V lost 6 bases, J lost 8 bases, and 14 bases stayed unmatched. In DNA form, the CDR3 reads TGCAGCGTCGGACCGCTGACAGGGGAGGTAGGCTACACCTTC. Translating gives CSVGPLTGEVGYTF.

Comment on this clone: At the DNA level, this CDR3 is encoded by other sequences in the same sample as well. The rearrangement links TRBV28 to TRBJ1-2, with D hard to call. The germline CDR1 and CDR2 sequences are MDHEN and SYDVKM. CDR3 length equals 11 residues. The V and J ends lost 6 bases and 3 bases respectively, with 5 bases between them. The CDR3 spells CASRRDYGYTF. Here the CDR3 DNA reads TGTGCCAGCAGGCGGGACTATGGCTACACCTTC.

Comment on this clone: Distinct nucleotide sequences in the sample also encode this CDR3. The chain combines TRBV7-9 with TRBJ1-1; perhaps TRBD1 as D (5 bases). This CDR3 region has 14 residues. Germline lookup yields CDR1 SEHNR and CDR2 FQNEAQ (reference sequence). V lost 1 base to trimming and J lost 2 bases, with 8 bases between them. The CDR3 DNA reads as TGTGCCAGCAGCTTAGAGGGACGAAACACTGAAGCTTTCTTT. This encodes CASSLEGRNTEAFF.

This clone appeared many times. V usage is TRBV6-1 and J usage is TRBJ2-7; D may be TRBD1 or TRBD2 (5 bases each). The germline CDR1 and CDR2 sequences are MNHNS and SASEGT. CDR3 length: 14 amino acids. Trimming took off 7 bases at V and 2 bases at J, with 15 bases between the two ends. Here the CDR3 DNA reads TGTGCCAGCACCGAGGGGTACCCAGCCTACGAGCAGTACTTC. It specifies CASTEGYPAYEQYF.

The V gene is TRBV14, the J gene TRBJ1-1; D ambiguous. Trimming took off 4 bases at V and 0 bases at J, with 12 bases between the two ends. The CDR3 has 15 amino acids. Germline loops: CDR1 SGHDN, CDR2 FVKESK. The CDR3 protein is CASSPPRILNTEAFF. CDR3 in DNA: TGTGCCAGCAGCCCCCCTAGGATTTTGAACACTGAAGCTTTCTTT. The entire variable domain, with the rest obtained from reference TRBV14 and TRBJ1-1, is as follows: EAGVTQFPSHSVIEKGQTVTLRCDPISGHDNLYWYRRVMGKEIKFLLHFVKESKQDESGMPNNRFLAERTGGTYSTLKVQPAELEDSGVYFCASSPPRILNTEAFFGQGTRLTVV.

This clone was counted only a few times. The genes are TRBV30 and TRBJ2-3; D possibly corresponds to TRBD1 (5 bases). Germline lookup yields CDR1 GTSNPN and CDR2 SVGIG (reference sequence). The V end was cut by 2 bases, the J end by 9 bases, with 15 bases between. The CDR3 sequence is 13 residues long. The CDR3 region is CAWSNGALETQYF. In nucleotides, the CDR3 is TGTGCCTGGAGTAATGGGGCCCTGGAAACGCAGTATTTT.

This clone came up a few times. The chain recombines TRBV28 with TRBJ1-4; D unclear. The ends were cut back, 1 base at V and 6 bases at J, with 3 bases in the middle. The germline V gene has CDR1 MDHEN and CDR2 SYDVKM. The CDR3 contains 12 residues. The CDR3 coding sequence is TGTGCCAGCAGTTTATCCGATGAAAAACTGTTTTTT. It is translated as CASSLSDEKLFF.

The chain recombines TRBV7-9 with TRBJ2-1; the match to TRBD1 covers 12 bases. The ends lost 5 bases at V and 8 bases at J; junction bases unmatched: 7. In germline, CDR1 is SEHNR, CDR2 FQNEAQ (reference sequence). The CDR3 runs 15 residues. The CDR3 region is CASSRGTGGDDEQFF. The CDR3 DNA follows: TGTGCCAGCAGCAGGGGGACAGGGGGCGACGATGAGCAGTTCTTC.